Listed below are T cell receptor beta chains from one sample, sequenced in a study of OX40 agonist ivuxolimab in advanced cancers. The table came from immunoSEQ multiplex PCR; TCRdb's copy has only in-frame clones and leaves some out. Altogether under 95,000 clones are present, approximately 86% being singletons, with the ten largest covering around 0.78%. The sequencing used CD4+ or CD8+ T cells sorted from blood, collected in a trial of the OX40 agonist ivuxolimab. The receptors originated from an adult with an advanced solid tumor such as melanoma, head and neck, liver or kidney cancer. Both conserved end residues are part of each CDR3. The D gene is left open where the match is weak. Some rows mark clone size as missing; the rest say once, few, many or name a class of expanded clone.

DNA	CDR3	V	J	D	size
TGTGCCACGGTGGACACTGGGTCCGGGGAGCTGTTTTTT	CATVDTGSGELFF	TRBV10-3	TRBJ2-2	NA	NA
TGTGCCAGCAGCATGACAGGGCTATATGGCTACACCTTC	CASSMTGLYGYTF	TRBV7-2	TRBJ1-2	TRBD1	NA
TGCGCCAGCAGCCAAGATATTGGGCAGGGGAATGAAAAACTGTTTTTT	CASSQDIGQGNEKLFF	TRBV4-3	TRBJ1-4	NA	NA
TGTGCCAGTACAGCTGGGGCCAACGTCCTGACTTTC	CASTAGANVLTF	TRBV19	TRBJ2-6	NA	NA
TGTGCCAGCAGGCACCCGGGACTAGCAATCAATGAGCAGTTCTTC	CASRHPGLAINEQFF	TRBV2	TRBJ2-1	TRBD2	NA
TGTGCCAGCAGCCCTCAAGCGGGAGCGGCGGATACGCAGTATTTT	CASSPQAGAADTQYF	TRBV9	TRBJ2-3	TRBD2	NA
TGCGCCAGCAGCCAATACAGTACCGGGACGCACACTGAAGCTTTCTTT	CASSQYSTGTHTEAFF	TRBV4-1	TRBJ1-1	NA	few
TGTGCCATCTCGATTCCGAGACAGGGGGGCGGGGAGCTGTTTTTT	CAISIPRQGGGELFF	TRBV7-9	TRBJ2-2	TRBD1	NA
TGTGCCAGCAGCTTACAGGGGATTAACCAGCCCCAGCATTTT	CASSLQGINQPQHF	TRBV5-4	TRBJ1-5	TRBD1	NA
TGTGCCAGTAGTAGGGATAGCCAATGGAGCGAGCAGTACTTC	CASSRDSQWSEQYF	TRBV19	TRBJ2-7	NA	NA
TGTGCCAGCAGCTTTGACAGGGTCTATGGCTACACCTTC	CASSFDRVYGYTF	TRBV7-2	TRBJ1-2	TRBD1	few
TGCGCCAGCAGCACTAGCGGGGAGGCGGGCACCGGGGAGCTGTTTTTT	CASSTSGEAGTGELFF	TRBV5-1	TRBJ2-2	TRBD2	NA
TGCGCCAGCAGCTTGGATAACTACCAAGAGACCCAGTACTTC	CASSLDNYQETQYF	TRBV5-1	TRBJ2-5	NA	NA
TGTGCCAGCAGCCCGGTCCTCGGGGCTAGCGGATCCAACACCGGGGAGCTGTTTTTT	CASSPVLGASGSNTGELFF	TRBV11-2	TRBJ2-2	TRBD2	NA
TGTGCCAGCAGCCGGGACCACCGCGAGACCCAGTACTTC	CASSRDHRETQYF	TRBV7-9	TRBJ2-5	NA	NA
TGTGCCAGCACCCAAGGGACGACTTTCTATGGCTACACCTTC	CASTQGTTFYGYTF	TRBV28	TRBJ1-2	NA	NA
TGTGCCATCACCGATGGGGAATCCCCAGGATATTTT	CAITDGESPGYF	TRBV10-3	TRBJ1-3	NA	NA
TGTGCCAGCAGTTTAGGACAGGCGGGAAACACCATATATTTT	CASSLGQAGNTIYF	TRBV6-6	TRBJ1-3	TRBD1	NA
TGTGCCACCAGCAGAGTGGGACCCCAGGGTTATTTCCCCCACTTC	CATSRVGPQGYFPHF	TRBV15	TRBJ2-4	NA	NA
TGTGCCAGCAGTACCGGGACAGTCTCTGGAAACACCATATATTTT	CASSTGTVSGNTIYF	TRBV6-5	TRBJ1-3	TRBD1	NA
TGTGCCAGCAGCCTGACAGGCTCCTACGAGCAGTACTTC	CASSLTGSYEQYF	TRBV6-1	TRBJ2-7	NA	NA
TGTGCCGGCAGGCAGGGGGTTACAGATACGCAGTATTTT	CAGRQGVTDTQYF	TRBV2	TRBJ2-3	TRBD1	NA
TGTGCCAGCAGCACGGCCGGAGGGCACTATGGCTACACCTTC	CASSTAGGHYGYTF	TRBV7-8	TRBJ1-2	NA	NA
TGCGCCAGCAGCTTACAGGGAGGACCCTACGAGCAGTACTTC	CASSLQGGPYEQYF	TRBV5-1	TRBJ2-7	NA	NA
TGTGCCTGGAGTGTACTGGGCAGGAACTATGGCTACACCTTC	CAWSVLGRNYGYTF	TRBV30	TRBJ1-2	NA	few
TGTGCCAGCAGCCTCAGGGGGGACTCCCGGGGCAACTATGGCTACACCTTC	CASSLRGDSRGNYGYTF	TRBV11-2	TRBJ1-2	TRBD1	NA
TGTGCCAGTAGTCCCCGGGACAGGGGAGGGACCGGGGAGCTGTTTTTT	CASSPRDRGGTGELFF	TRBV19	TRBJ2-2	TRBD1	NA
TGTACCAGCAGCTCTGTAGGCAGATCCTACGAGCAGTACTTC	CTSSSVGRSYEQYF	TRBV5-5	TRBJ2-7	NA	once
TGTGCCAGCAGTCGGGACAGTGGACCGTATGGCTACACCTTC	CASSRDSGPYGYTF	TRBV6-1	TRBJ1-2	TRBD1	NA
TGTGCCAGCAGCTTACAGGGAATCTATGGCTACACCTTC	CASSLQGIYGYTF	TRBV7-2	TRBJ1-2	NA	few
TGTGCCAGCTCCTGGGGCGATAGCTCCTACAATGAGCAGTTCTTC	CASSWGDSSYNEQFF	TRBV28	TRBJ2-1	NA	NA
TGCAGTGCTAGAGAGGCCGAGACCCAGTACTTC	CSAREAETQYF	TRBV20-1	TRBJ2-5	NA	NA
TGTGCCAGCAGTTTACCCTCAGCGCCCTATGGCTACACCTTC	CASSLPSAPYGYTF	TRBV28	TRBJ1-2	NA	NA
TGTGCCAGCAGCTTAGACGGGTATAATTCACCCCTCCACTTT	CASSLDGYNSPLHF	TRBV7-2	TRBJ1-6	NA	NA
TGTGCCAGCAGTGAAGAGGATACAGCGGGAAAACTGTTTTTT	CASSEEDTAGKLFF	TRBV2	TRBJ1-4	NA	NA
TGTGCCAGTAGGGACAGGGGCGCGGCTAATGAAAAACTGTTTTTT	CASRDRGAANEKLFF	TRBV19	TRBJ1-4	TRBD1	NA
TGTGCCAGCAGTTGGGGGGGCCTAGGGGAGACCCAGTACTTC	CASSWGGLGETQYF	TRBV7-2	TRBJ2-5	NA	NA
TGCGCCAGCAGCTTCCAAGCAGGGGGCAACTACGAGCAGTACTTC	CASSFQAGGNYEQYF	TRBV5-1	TRBJ2-7	TRBD1	NA
TGTGCCAGCAGCTTAGGAGCGGCGCTTAGCGGGAAGGGAGAGACCCAGTACTTC	CASSLGAALSGKGETQYF	TRBV7-2	TRBJ2-5	TRBD2	NA
TGTGCCAGCATCGTGGGCGGAGATACGCAGTATTTT	CASIVGGDTQYF	TRBV2	TRBJ2-3	NA	NA
TGCAGCGTTGATGAGGGCGGGGCCCCGAAGACCCAGTACTTC	CSVDEGGAPKTQYF	TRBV29-1	TRBJ2-5	NA	NA
TGTGCCAGCAGTCCCGGCGGGGGGGGGACCCAGTACTTC	CASSPGGGGTQYF	TRBV5-4	TRBJ2-5	TRBD2	NA
TGTGCCAGCAGCTCGGGTTATCAGGGCCCGGGGGATACGCAGTATTTT	CASSSGYQGPGDTQYF	TRBV7-2	TRBJ2-3	NA	NA
TGTGCCAGCTCCCCCTTAAAGGGACAGGAGGCTCCGGTTCAGTACTTC	CASSPLKGQEAPVQYF	TRBV18	TRBJ2-4	TRBD1	NA
TGCAGTGCTAGGACCCTTAGGACCCAGTACTTC	CSARTLRTQYF	TRBV20-1	TRBJ2-5	NA	NA
TGTGCTAGCAGTTTGGACAGGAGAGAGACCCAGTACTTC	CASSLDRRETQYF	TRBV7-7	TRBJ2-5	TRBD1	once
TGTGCCAGCAGTTTTAGTCGGGCTAGCGGGAGGGCCGTCCAGAGGGGGCAGTTCTTC	CASSFSRASGRAVQRGQFF	TRBV28	TRBJ2-1	TRBD2	NA
TGTGCCAGCAGTTTAACCCGAGGGGAGACCCAGTACTTC	CASSLTRGETQYF	TRBV28	TRBJ2-5	NA	NA